These 2 T cell receptor beta chains were sequenced from one sample in a study of cytomegalovirus exposure and HLA in healthy donors. PCR was performed using 60 Vbeta and 13 Jbeta primers. Using immunoSEQ multiplex PCR, the repertoire was profiled, and TCRdb retains in-frame clones only, with some absent. Here the sample table reports 150,000 to 200,000 clones. Sequencing input: PBMCs. The receptors were sampled from a woman aged 60 to 75 in good health and CMV-seronegative.

The V and J genes are TRBV29-1 and TRBJ1-1; D is possibly TRBD1 (5 bases). The V gene's germline CDR1 is SQVTM and CDR2 ANQGSEA. The CDR3 is 12 residues long. V dropped 6 bases and J dropped 6 bases, with 14 bases sitting between them. Here the CDR3 DNA reads TGCAGCGTACGACAGAGAAGTTCTGAAGCTTTCTTT. It encodes CSVRQRSSEAFF.

V usage is TRBV10-3 and J usage is TRBJ1-3; D is perhaps TRBD1 (5 bases). The CDR3 consists of 14 residues. Between the trimmed V and J ends, which lost 7 bases and 4 bases, there was a span of 14 bases. Germline lookup yields CDR1 ENHRY and CDR2 SYGVKD. The chain's CDR3 is CAITSGTLGNTIYF. The CDR3 DNA reads TGTGCCATCACCTCTGGGACTCTAGGAAACACCATATATTTT.